These 18 T cell receptor beta chains were all obtained from the same sample, sequenced in a study of human T cells and chemical hapten exposure. One entry per CDR3 protein results from TCRdb running MiXCR on the RACE reads. The repertoire holds 180,000 or so distinct CDR3 sequences, with around 23% as singletons. This sample's time point: patch test 3, about 24 weeks after DPC sensitization. Stated treatment: therapeutic diphenylcyclopropenone sensitization with weekly scalp DPC. This sample comprised whole blood, obtained in connection with sensitization to the hapten diphenylcyclopropenone (DPC). The receptors derive from a woman in her forties with alopecia areata. Some clones in this sample may be carry-over from other donors' samples.

This chain connects TRBV20-1 to TRBJ2-7; D not certain. V was clipped by 0 bases and J by 3 bases, with 21 bases between them. Per the germline V gene, CDR1 is DFQATT and CDR2 is SNEGSKA (reference sequence). This CDR3 comprises 17 residues. CDR3 nucleotides: TGCAGTGCTAGAGAATACTCGTTATCTTACAGAAGCTACGAGCAGTACTTC. Translating gives CSAREYSLSYRSYEQYF.

This clonotype was counted between two and nine times. The chain has TRBV7-2 and TRBJ2-5; D is perhaps TRBD1 or TRBD2 (5 bases each). Per germline, CDR1 SGHTA and CDR2 FQGNSA. V dropped 1 base and J dropped 4 bases, with 10 bases sitting between them. The CDR3 totals 14 residues. CDR3 sequence reads: CASSLGGDRETQYF. The CDR3 DNA reads TGTGCCAGCAGCTTAGGTGGGGACCGAGAGACCCAGTACTTC.

In this sample, this clonotype turned up a few times. The chain couples TRBV25-1 to TRBJ1-1; D call uncertain. Trimming stripped 7 bases from V and 6 bases from J, with 15 bases between. Looked up from germline, CDR1 is MGHDK and CDR2 is SYGVNS. The CDR3 runs to 13 residues. The CDR3 here is CASIPGSWAEAFF. DNA for the CDR3: TGTGCCAGCATACCCGGGTCTTGGGCTGAAGCTTTCTTT.

The table lists this clonotype with many counts. In DNA form, the CDR3 reads TGTGCCAGCAGCTTAGCCGGGACTAGCGGATACGAGCAGTACTTC. Protein sequence: CASSLAGTSGYEQYF. V usage is TRBV7-2 and J usage is TRBJ2-7; 11 bases map to TRBD2. V lost 0 bases to trimming and J lost 4 bases; unmatched junction nucleotides: 2. CDR1 and CDR2 (germline): SGHTA, FQGNSA. The CDR3 loop spans 15 amino acids. The variable domain in full, completed from reference TRBV7-2 and TRBJ2-7, reads GAGVSQSPSNKVTEKGKDVELRCDPISGHTALYWYRQSLGQGLEFLIYFQGNSAPDKSGLPSDRFSAERTGGSVSTLTIQRTQQEDSAVYLCASSLAGTSGYEQYFGPGTRLTVT.

This clonotype came up a few times. CDR3 bases: TGCAGTGCTACTACAGGGGACACTGAAGCTTTCTTT. Its protein product is CSATTGDTEAFF. The chain recombines TRBV20-1 with TRBJ1-1, with 7 bases fitting TRBD1. V lost 4 bases, J lost 3 bases, and 2 bases stayed unmatched. From germline, CDR1 is DFQATT and CDR2 SNEGSKA (reference sequence). CDR3 length: 12 residues.

This chain links TRBV20-1 with TRBJ1-5, with a tentative D call TRBD1 (6 bases). The V gene's germline CDR1 is DFQATT and CDR2 SNEGSKA (reference sequence). The CDR3 runs to 14 residues. The V and J ends lost 5 bases and 4 bases respectively, with 15 bases between them. CDR3 DNA: TGCAGTGCTGTTTCCGACAGGAAGAATCAGCCCCAGCATTTT. Its protein is CSAVSDRKNQPQHF.

The rearrangement joins TRBV7-9 to TRBJ2-3; TRBD1 might be the D (6 bases). Germline loops: CDR1 SEHNR, CDR2 FQNEAQ (reference sequence). The CDR3 consists of 17 residues. V shed 5 bases and J shed 2 bases, with 20 bases lying between them. CDR3 loop: CASSVFAVAGDTDTQYF. As DNA, the CDR3 is TGTGCCAGCAGCGTTTTTGCAGTGGCAGGGGACACAGATACGCAGTATTTT.

This clonotype was seen more than once but under ten times. This chain uses TRBV27 with TRBJ2-7, with no clear D. The CDR3 covers 14 residues. Trimming removed 7 bases from V and 5 bases from J, with 18 bases in between. Germline CDR1 is MNHEY and CDR2 is SMNVEV (reference sequence). The CDR3 nucleotides read TGTGCCAGCACCTACGGGCCCCGGACCGACGAGCAGTACTTC. Translating it yields CASTYGPRTDEQYF.

This clonotype has just a few counts. The rearrangement joins TRBV6-2 or TRBV6-3 to TRBJ2-5, with 7 bases aligning to TRBD2. CDR1 and CDR2 (germline): MNHEY, SVGEGT. V was clipped by 5 bases and J by 3 bases; unmatched bases: 9. The CDR3 runs to 15 residues. CDR3 sequence: CASSPRERREETQYF. CDR3 nucleotide sequence: TGTGCCAGCAGTCCGCGGGAGAGGCGAGAAGAGACCCAGTACTTC.

This clonotype occurred many times. The V and J genes are TRBV29-1 and TRBJ2-6, with D possibly TRBD1 on 5 matching bases. This CDR3 is 14 amino acids long. The ends were cut back, 4 bases at V and 0 bases at J, with 7 bases in the middle. Germline CDR1 is SQVTM and CDR2 is ANQGSEA. The DNA for the CDR3 is TGCAGCGTTGGACAGAGCTCTGGGGCCAACGTCCTGACTTTC. It translates to CSVGQSSGANVLTF.

CDR3 region: CASSVGGVSEQYF. CDR3 coding DNA: TGTGCCAGCAGCGTAGGAGGGGTTTCCGAGCAGTACTTC. The chain links TRBV9 to TRBJ2-7; either TRBD1 or TRBD2 may fit D (5 bases each). CDR3 length equals 13 residues. From germline, CDR1 is SGDLS and CDR2 YYNGEE. V was shortened by 0 bases and J by 6 bases, with 10 bases between the two germline ends.

The genes are TRBV6-6 and TRBJ2-5; 7 bases match TRBD1. The V gene's germline CDR1 is MNHNY and CDR2 SVGAGI (reference sequence). Losses at the gene ends were 6 bases for V and 5 bases for J; bases not matched to a gene: 9. The CDR3 totals 14 residues. CDR3 sequence: CASRAHDRAETQYF. CDR3 DNA sequence: TGTGCCAGCAGGGCACACGACAGGGCTGAGACCCAGTACTTC.

This chain links TRBV3-1 with TRBJ2-3, with D unresolved. There are 15 residues in the CDR3. Trimming pared 0 bases from V and 2 bases from J, leaving 9 bases between. Germline-derived CDR1 and CDR2 are LGHDT and YNNKEL (reference sequence). The CDR3 sequence: CASSQDPTSTDTQYF. In nucleotides, the CDR3 is TGTGCCAGCAGCCAAGACCCCACTTCCACAGATACGCAGTATTTT.

This clonotype has only a few counts. The chain carries TRBV5-3 and TRBJ2-7; tentatively, D is TRBD1 or TRBD2 (5 bases each). TRBV5-3 is treated as an ORF (open reading frame) with a function not yet certain. This CDR3 region has 17 residues. V was clipped by 0 bases and J by 0 bases, with 16 bases between them. The CDR3 protein is CARSLAGRNYPSYEQYF. CDR3 in DNA: TGTGCCAGAAGCTTGGCGGGACGAAATTACCCCTCCTACGAGCAGTACTTC.

V is TRBV12-3 or TRBV12-4 and J is TRBJ1-4; no definite D call. Trimming took 5 bases from V and 8 from J, leaving 12 bases between them. The CDR3 is 13 amino acids. CDR3 in DNA: TGTGCCAGCAGTCGAGATACGGGAGAAAAACTGTTTTTT. Its protein is CASSRDTGEKLFF.

This clonotype occurred many times. The V call is TRBV9, the J call TRBJ2-7; the D is unclear. With 3 bases removed from V and 10 bases from J, the gap between germline ends came to 17 bases. Germline V CDR1 and CDR2: SGDLS, YYNGEE. This CDR3 comprises 13 residues. DNA of the CDR3: TGTGCCAGCAGCGAACCCGTGGCTTGGGCCCAGTACTTC. It specifies CASSEPVAWAQYF.

The chain employs TRBV7-2 and TRBJ2-1, with D unclear. Trimming stripped 1 base from V and 7 bases from J, with 20 bases between. The CDR3 covers 17 residues. The germline V gene encodes CDR1 SGHTA and CDR2 FQGNSA. CDR3: CASSLGRLVTLGNEQFF. CDR3 nucleotides: TGTGCCAGCAGCTTAGGTCGGCTGGTAACTCTTGGGAATGAGCAGTTCTTC.

The chain carries TRBV6-4 and TRBJ2-2; D is possibly TRBD1 (5 bases). V was pared by 4 bases and J by 2 bases, with 8 bases between. This CDR3 comprises 14 residues. Germline V gene lookup returns CDR1 MRHNA and CDR2 SNTAGT. The CDR3 is CASSGDSNTGELFF. In DNA form, the CDR3 reads TGTGCCAGCAGTGGTGACAGCAACACCGGGGAGCTGTTTTTT.